Reported below is one TCR beta chain. Which antigen it targets is not known. No much larger clonotype is one base removed from it; base qualities were not supplied. The sample originates from a study of cytomegalovirus exposure and HLA in healthy donors (dated by TCRdb to between 2016 and 2019). A note on the overall study: An earlier analysis of some 600 of the donors reported under 300 Gb of sequence data and 90 million to 120 million unique TCR beta sequences obtained from approximately 180 million T cells. Among the roughly 390 genotyped donors, around 81% belonged to the genetic ancestry cluster associated with self-reported Caucasian donors. The study aimed to test whether cataloging public T cell receptors could reveal signatures of past pathogen exposure. A later analysis re-examined previously published TCR beta repertoires from over 500 donors and added high-resolution HLA genotyping to investigate patterns of TCR occurrence. Every repertoire in the discovery cohort had been generated on one and the same sequencing platform. The T cell repertoires of 666 subjects were profiled by immunosequencing and related to cytomegalovirus serostatus. Class I and class II HLA loci were covered by the typing at four-digit resolution. Along with the approximately 620-subject first cohort, a separate validation cohort of over 90 different subjects was used. In the later analysis, no new phenotypic data were used to find candidate immune exposures; instead, reliance was placed on TCR beta sequences and their occurrence across donors. Roughly 5 DR-DQ haplotypes were handled as single units for association and clustering, since linkage in the cohort was strong. Among a few hundred genotyped donors of the cohort, an average of approximately 230,000 unique TCR beta nucleotide sequences were sequenced per donor, about a sixth of them non-productive. An early release that covered about 600 HLA-typed donors contained 300 to 350 gigabases of sequencing data and tens of millions of unique TCR sequences. An earlier analysis of roughly 600 of the donors used high-throughput TCR beta sequencing to judge whether each TCR beta V gene segment behaved as functional or pseudogenic. Donor age, sex, ethnicity and CMV serostatus were compiled alongside the repertoire data. Typing coverage varied by locus: roughly 629-630 donors for A, B, C, DRB1 and DQB1; 500 to 550 for DQA1; more than 600 for DPA1; approximately 470 for DPB1. The study combined high-throughput TCR immunosequencing, statistical association of individual TCRs with disease status, and machine learning to predict cytomegalovirus infection status. A later genetic analysis took genome-wide SNP genotypes for about three fifths of the 666 donors and used that subset as a discovery cohort. On the study overall, not on this receptor specifically: Because counts were too low, fewer than 20 rarely observed V segments, including chromosome 9 orphons, were excluded from the earlier analysis of about 500 of the donors. According to a later analysis, most CMV-associated TCR beta chains appeared to be HLA-restricted, and the HLA associations seemed to be driven largely by CMV exposure. While some public TCRs were present in many individuals, most TCR sequences turned up only very rarely across donors. According to a later analysis, parvovirus B19, influenza, CMV and Epstein-Barr virus appeared linked to several top co-occurrence clusters. Because HLA typing was missing for some donors at each locus, association tests included only the typed subset. In a later analysis, 16,951 TCR beta sequences were associated with specific HLA alleles at a false discovery rate of 0.05. In a later analysis, HLA-associated TCR beta chains were found to be more clonally expanded and to have lower generation probabilities than equally common non-associated chains. The authors suggested that the approach could potentially be generalized to other disease states and immunological phenotypes. In an earlier analysis of 587 of the donors, most TCR beta V segments appeared in productive rearrangements about 87% or about 30% of the time, broadly matching IMGT annotations. The classifier was reported to diagnose cytomegalovirus status with high specificity and sensitivity in both the original cohort and the validation cohort. According to a later genetic analysis, donors in an Asian-associated ancestry cluster had fewer N-insertions in productive TCRs than the approximately 670-donor mean. This cohort had only TCR beta chains sequenced, and the lack of alpha or paired-chain data limited which features could be detected. A few of the identified cytomegalovirus-associated TCR beta chains were confirmed in vitro to be specific for cytomegalovirus antigens. Linkage disequilibrium might explain the correlated functional status among segregating V segments, but an unknown experimental factor could not be excluded. A cluster of highly shared sequence variants was judged likely to be a technical artifact of the sequencing pipeline. The 87-base-pair reads could not distinguish some IMGT-functional V segments, including TRBV6-2 and TRBV6-3, so those segments were excluded. A further reported finding was that TCR beta sequences accurately predicted the HLA-A and HLA-B alleles for most subjects in the first cohort. Sequencing depth was assumed to be roughly uniform across donors in the presence/absence analyses, though that assumption may not hold. A later analysis found that TCR association rates varied across HLA loci, with DRB1 alleles showing the most associated TCRs and HLA-C alleles the fewest. A total of about 180 TCR beta chains were listed by the study as associated with cytomegalovirus. Strong co-occurrence of HLA alleles, especially DR and DQ, made assigning TCR associations to individual alleles difficult. Immune exposure information for the cohort was limited to CMV serostatus. An association between a missense DCLRE1C variant and V-gene and J-gene trimming of TCR beta chains was found in a later genetic analysis and replicated in an independent cohort.

Libraries were built with the immunoSEQ multiplex PCR assay. For the multiplex PCR, a mixture combining 60 forward primers for TCR Vbeta segments and 13 reverse primers for TCR Jbeta segments was used. The CDR3 region of rearranged TCR beta genes was amplified from genomic DNA with a multiplex PCR assay. On the Illumina HiSeq System, the amplified TCR beta libraries were sequenced as 87-base-pair reads. Turning to the authors' computational methods: Across the roughly 670 repertoires, a later analysis counted around 80 million unique TCR beta chains, some 11 million of which were shared by at least two donors. To remove PCR and sequencing errors, raw reads were error-corrected and collapsed into unique sequences using a nearest-neighbor algorithm that merged closely related sequences. V, D and J gene segments were assigned by aligning CDR3 sequences to IMGT reference sequences. For a sequence to be retained, at least a six-nucleotide match to both a V gene segment and a J gene segment was required. Rearrangements were called productive when the CDR3 lacked stop codons and stayed in frame with V and J; all others were non-productive. CDR3 was defined according to IMGT convention as the region running from the second conserved V-encoded cysteine to the conserved J-encoded phenylalanine. The earlier analysis of about 560 of the donors excluded any sequence lacking an unambiguous match to a single V gene segment. In an earlier analysis of several hundred of the donors, V segments were called functional above 56.7% productive rearrangements and were called segregating when the between-donor standard deviation exceeded 5%. A statistical classification framework was built for diagnosing cytomegalovirus status from the catalog of TCR beta chain sequences. In a later analysis, TCR nucleotide sequences were compared against IMGT/GENE-DB human TR gene sequences so that V and J genes could be assigned. In a later analysis, CDR3 sequences and most-parsimonious VDJ recombination scenarios were assigned using the TCRdist pipeline. In a later analysis, each TCR beta chain was defined by its CDR3 amino acid sequence together with its V-gene family, and reads without a unique V-gene family were excluded. As a way to deal with suspected cross-contamination and a sequencing artifact, a later analysis dropped 450 to 700 nucleotide sequences that were highly shared and had low generation probability. In a later analysis, a clonal expansion index for each public chain was calculated from normalized within-repertoire ranks of inferred template counts. A later analysis computed generation probabilities with a VDJ recombination model fitted to out-of-frame rearrangements, and checked the results against IGoR. In a later analysis, TCR-TCR, TCR-HLA and TCR-CMV co-occurrence was scored with hypergeometric tests, and a repertoire-size bias correction was applied to TCR pairs. To estimate false discovery rates, a later analysis permuted the HLA or CMV assignments 20 times. In a later analysis, co-occurring TCRs were grouped using DBSCAN, and TCRdist sequence similarity was added for clustering within HLA-allele-positive subsets. For co-occurrence clustering, repertoires with fewer than 30,000 or more than 120,000 public chains were excluded, along with five repertoires with anomalous nucleotide sharing. The table comes from immuneACCESS by way of TCRdb, which keeps in-frame sequences with V and J called. Part of the clones is missing from these tables; in studies checked, under half for an unresolved V gene and the rest for unknown reasons. V, J and clone size derive from that table, while D and trimming were established from the DNA sequence. Within this sample are around 150,000 clones, with roughly 80% of them counted one time only. The ten most abundant clones make up 8.5% to 10% of the sample.

From cysteine to phenylalanine, the CDR3 is 12 amino acids long. CDR3 DNA is the only sequence kept; it has 36 bases, read in frame from the first base. Per the germline V gene, SGHTA is the CDR1 and FQGNSA is the CDR2. Trimming at the junction amounts to 1 base on V and 8 bases on J, and the germline ends lie 8 bases apart. The cohort consisted of approximately 690 healthy bone marrow donors. All cohort members were sampled while nominally healthy, although unrecorded immune exposures were likely present. The donor was CMV seropositive and was included in the group of 250 to 300 seropositive cohort members. A peripheral blood sample was provided by each donor, and peripheral blood mononuclear cells were used for TCR beta sequencing. The Qiagen DNeasy Blood Extraction Kit was used to extract genomic DNA from the blood cell samples.

Specimen: PBMCs. This chain joins TRBV7-2 to TRBJ1-2; matching of 5 bases hints at TRBD1 as the D gene. This clonotype was sampled from a man between 18 and 35 years old in good health and CMV-seropositive. The nucleotide sequence reads TGTGCCAGCAGCTTAGACAGGTTGGGCTACACCTTC. It is translated as CASSLDRLGYTF.